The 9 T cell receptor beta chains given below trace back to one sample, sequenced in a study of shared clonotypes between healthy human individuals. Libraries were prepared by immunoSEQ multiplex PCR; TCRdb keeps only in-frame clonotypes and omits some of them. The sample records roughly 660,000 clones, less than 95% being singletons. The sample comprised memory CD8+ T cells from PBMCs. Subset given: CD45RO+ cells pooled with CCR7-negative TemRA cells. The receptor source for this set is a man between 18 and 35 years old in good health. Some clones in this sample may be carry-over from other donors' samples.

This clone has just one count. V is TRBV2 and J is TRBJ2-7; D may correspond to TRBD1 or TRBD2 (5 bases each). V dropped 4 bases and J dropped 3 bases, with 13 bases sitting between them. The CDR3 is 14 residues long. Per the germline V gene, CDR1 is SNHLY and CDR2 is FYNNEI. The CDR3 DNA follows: TGTGCCAGCAGTGGTCGGGGACGCTACTACGAGCAGTACTTC. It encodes CASSGRGRYYEQYF.

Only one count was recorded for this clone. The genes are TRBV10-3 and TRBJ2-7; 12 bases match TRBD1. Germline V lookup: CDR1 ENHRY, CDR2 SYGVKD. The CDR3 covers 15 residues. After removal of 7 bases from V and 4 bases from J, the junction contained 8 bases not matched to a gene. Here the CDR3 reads CAITEGQGADYEQYF. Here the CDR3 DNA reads TGTGCCATCACCGAGGGACAGGGGGCCGATTACGAGCAGTACTTC.

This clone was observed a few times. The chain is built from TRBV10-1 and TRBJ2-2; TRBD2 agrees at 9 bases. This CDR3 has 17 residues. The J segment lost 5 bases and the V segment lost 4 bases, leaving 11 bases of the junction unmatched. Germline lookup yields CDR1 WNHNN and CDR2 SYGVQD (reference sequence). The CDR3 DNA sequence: TGCGCCAGCAGTGCGGCCCTAGGTCTAGCGGGAACCGGGGAGCTGTTTTTT. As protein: CASSAALGLAGTGELFF.

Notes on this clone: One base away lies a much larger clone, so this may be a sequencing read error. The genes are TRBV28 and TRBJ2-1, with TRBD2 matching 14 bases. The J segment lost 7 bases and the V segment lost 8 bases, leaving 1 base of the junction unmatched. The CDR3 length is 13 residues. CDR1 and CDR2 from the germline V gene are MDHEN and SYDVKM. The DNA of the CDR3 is TGTGCCAGCGGACTAGCGGGAGGAAATGAGCAGTTCTTC. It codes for CASGLAGGNEQFF.

The CDR3 bases are TGTGCCAGCAGCACCTCCGGGACTAGCGCCAATGAGCAGTTCTTC. Its translation: CASSTSGTSANEQFF. The chain is built from TRBV9 and TRBJ2-1, with 10 bases aligning to TRBD2. Unmatched junction bases numbered 7, after V lost 4 bases and J lost 6 bases. From germline, CDR1 is SGDLS and CDR2 YYNGEE. The CDR3 extends over 15 amino acids.

DNA of the CDR3: TGTGCCAGCAGCCAAGCCCTAGCGGGAGGCTACAATGAGCAGTTCTTC. Amino acid sequence: CASSQALAGGYNEQFF. The V call is TRBV4-2, the J call TRBJ2-1; 11 bases align to TRBD2. CDR1 is LGHNA and CDR2 is YNFKEQ in the germline V gene. The CDR3 is 16 amino acids. Losses at the gene ends were 1 base for V and 3 bases for J; bases not matched to a gene: 2.

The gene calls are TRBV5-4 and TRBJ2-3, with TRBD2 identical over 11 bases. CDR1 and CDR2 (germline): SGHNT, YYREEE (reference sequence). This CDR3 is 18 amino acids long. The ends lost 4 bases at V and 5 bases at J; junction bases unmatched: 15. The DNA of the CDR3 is TGTGCCAGCAGCCCGGACTTCGGGGGACTAGCGGCGGTAGATACGCAGTATTTT. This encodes CASSPDFGGLAAVDTQYF.

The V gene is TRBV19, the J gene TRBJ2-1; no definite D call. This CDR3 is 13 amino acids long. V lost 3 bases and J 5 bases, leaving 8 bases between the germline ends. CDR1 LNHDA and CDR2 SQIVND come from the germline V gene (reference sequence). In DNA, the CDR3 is TGTGCCAGTAGTATGAGTCACCACAATGAGCAGTTCTTC. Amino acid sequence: CASSMSHHNEQFF.

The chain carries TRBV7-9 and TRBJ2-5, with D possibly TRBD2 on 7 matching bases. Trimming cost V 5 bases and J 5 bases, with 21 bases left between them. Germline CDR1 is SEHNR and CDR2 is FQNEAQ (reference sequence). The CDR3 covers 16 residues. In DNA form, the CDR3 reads TGTGCCAGCAGCCCGCCGCAATGGGGGGGCGGTGAGACCCAGTACTTC. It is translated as CASSPPQWGGGETQYF.